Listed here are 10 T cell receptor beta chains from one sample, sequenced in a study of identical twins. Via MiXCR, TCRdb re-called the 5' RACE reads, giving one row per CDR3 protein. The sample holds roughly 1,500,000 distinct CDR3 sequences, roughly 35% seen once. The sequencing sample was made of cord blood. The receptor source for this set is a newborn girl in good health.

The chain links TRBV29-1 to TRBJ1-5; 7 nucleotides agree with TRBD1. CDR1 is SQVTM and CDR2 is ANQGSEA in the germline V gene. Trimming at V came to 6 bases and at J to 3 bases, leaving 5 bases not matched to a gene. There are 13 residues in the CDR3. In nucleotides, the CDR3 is TGCAGCGTGCTACAGGGGCTCAATCAGCCCCAGCATTTT. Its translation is CSVLQGLNQPQHF.

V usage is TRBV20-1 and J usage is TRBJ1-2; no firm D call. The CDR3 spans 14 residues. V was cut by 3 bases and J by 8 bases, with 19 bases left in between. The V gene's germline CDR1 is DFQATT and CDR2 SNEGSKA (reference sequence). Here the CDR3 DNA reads TGCAGTGCTAGGGGCAGACTGACCAAAGGGGGCTACACCTTC. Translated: CSARGRLTKGGYTF.

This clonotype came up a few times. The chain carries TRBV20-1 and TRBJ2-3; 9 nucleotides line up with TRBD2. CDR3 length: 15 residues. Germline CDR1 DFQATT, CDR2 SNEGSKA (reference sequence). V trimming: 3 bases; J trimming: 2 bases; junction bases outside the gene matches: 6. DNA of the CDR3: TGCAGTGCTAGTCCCAGCGGGGGGCACACAGATACGCAGTATTTT. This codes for CSASPSGGHTDTQYF.

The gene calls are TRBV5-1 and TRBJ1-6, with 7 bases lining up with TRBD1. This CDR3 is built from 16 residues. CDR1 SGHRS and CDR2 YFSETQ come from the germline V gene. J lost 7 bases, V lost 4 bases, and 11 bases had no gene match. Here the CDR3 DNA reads TGCGCCAGCAGCCCCAGAGGAGCGACAGGGAATTCACCCCTCCACTTT. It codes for CASSPRGATGNSPLHF.

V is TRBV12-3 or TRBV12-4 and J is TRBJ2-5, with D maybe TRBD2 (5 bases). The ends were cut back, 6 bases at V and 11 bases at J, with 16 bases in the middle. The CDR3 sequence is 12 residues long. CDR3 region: CASSPGSNEQYF. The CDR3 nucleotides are TGTGCCAGCAGCCCGGGGAGCAATGAGCAGTACTTC.

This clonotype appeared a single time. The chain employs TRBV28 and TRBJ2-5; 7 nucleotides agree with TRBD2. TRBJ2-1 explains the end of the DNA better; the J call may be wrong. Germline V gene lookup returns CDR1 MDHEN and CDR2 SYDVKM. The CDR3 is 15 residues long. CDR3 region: CASSLPGLGKETQFF. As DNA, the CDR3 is TGTGCCAGCAGTTTACCAGGACTAGGTAAAGAGACCCAGTTCTTC.

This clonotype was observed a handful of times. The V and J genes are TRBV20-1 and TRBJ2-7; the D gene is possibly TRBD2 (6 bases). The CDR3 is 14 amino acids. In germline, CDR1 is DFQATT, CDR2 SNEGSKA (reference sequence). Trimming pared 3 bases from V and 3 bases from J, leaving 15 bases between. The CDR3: CSAREGTSGYEQYF. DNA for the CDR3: TGCAGTGCTAGGGAGGGTACGTCAGGCTACGAGCAGTACTTC.

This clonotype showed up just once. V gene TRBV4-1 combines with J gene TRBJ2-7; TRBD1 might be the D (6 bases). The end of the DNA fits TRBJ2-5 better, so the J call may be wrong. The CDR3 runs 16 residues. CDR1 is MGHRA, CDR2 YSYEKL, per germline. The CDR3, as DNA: TGCGCCAGCAGTAGATCTCCGGGACAATGGGAAGAGACCCAGTACTTC. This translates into CASSRSPGQWEETQYF.

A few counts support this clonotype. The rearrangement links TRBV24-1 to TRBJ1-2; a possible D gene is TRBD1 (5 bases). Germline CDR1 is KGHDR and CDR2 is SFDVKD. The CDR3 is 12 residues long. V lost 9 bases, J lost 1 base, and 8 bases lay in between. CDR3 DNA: TGTGCCACCTCGGACATTAACTATGGCTACACCTTC. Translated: CATSDINYGYTF.

CDR3 loop: CSVTTGPYGQYF. CDR3 sequence (DNA): TGCAGCGTTACGACAGGGCCCTACGGGCAGTACTTC. The J gene is TRBJ2-5, the V gene TRBV29-1, with 7 bases fitting TRBD1. The germline gives CDR1 SQVTM, CDR2 ANQGSEA. This CDR3 contains 12 residues. Losses at the gene ends were 5 bases for V and 11 bases for J; bases not matched to a gene: 11.